This T cell receptor beta chain was captured by sequencing in a study of beta chain features in type 1 diabetes. Study-wide results and caveats: A closer apparent resemblance between naive, central memory and Treg TCRB repertoires was seen in patients than in healthy donors.

The germline V gene has CDR1 MNHEY and CDR2 SVGAGI. This CDR3 is built from 15 residues. J gave up 7 bases and V 2 bases, and 7 bases lay outside the gene matches. All of the isolated RNA was reverse transcribed, so expressed TCRB transcripts were sequenced. Sequencing used immunoSEQ multiplex PCR; TCRdb keeps in-frame clones, though not all of them. Of about 330,000 clones in the sample, 9.5% to 11% were seen once. The table lists this clone with a few counts. What it binds is not known. Sequenced input: naive CD4+ T cells from blood. The receptor was derived from a woman between 25 and 40 years old in good health. The chain uses TRBV6-5 and TRBJ2-7; 11 bases are shared with TRBD1. The CDR3: CASSYPGQGAGEQYF. The CDR3 region has the DNA TGTGCCAGCAGTTACCCCGGACAGGGGGCGGGGGAGCAGTACTTC.